The clone carrying this T cell receptor beta chain was observed a single time. What it binds is not known. This PCR relied on a set of 60 Vbeta primers and 13 Jbeta primers. Profiled with immunoSEQ multiplex PCR; TCRdb holds only in-frame clones, not every one. Altogether under 150,000 clones are present, over 65% being singletons, with the ten largest covering less than 3%. CDR1 is MRHNA and CDR2 is SNTAGT in the germline V gene. Trimming removed 0 bases from V and 8 bases from J; junction bases left unmatched: 7. This CDR3 comprises 16 residues. The data are from a study of cytomegalovirus exposure and HLA in healthy donors. Notes on the study in general: Later on, an analysis tied 15,000 or so TCR beta sequences to HLA alleles at 0.05 false discovery rate. Based on reports, TCR beta sequences accurately predicted HLA-A and HLA-B alleles for most subjects. A missense variant in DCLRE1C was later tied to TCR beta V- and J-gene trimming.

J is TRBJ2-1 and V is TRBV6-4, with TRBD2 matching over 10 bases. This sequence originates from a male donor in good health and CMV-seronegative. The sequenced material came from PBMCs. The CDR3 region is CASSDSVAGGVDEQFF. DNA for the CDR3: TGTGCCAGCAGTGACTCAGTAGCGGGAGGTGTCGATGAGCAGTTCTTC.